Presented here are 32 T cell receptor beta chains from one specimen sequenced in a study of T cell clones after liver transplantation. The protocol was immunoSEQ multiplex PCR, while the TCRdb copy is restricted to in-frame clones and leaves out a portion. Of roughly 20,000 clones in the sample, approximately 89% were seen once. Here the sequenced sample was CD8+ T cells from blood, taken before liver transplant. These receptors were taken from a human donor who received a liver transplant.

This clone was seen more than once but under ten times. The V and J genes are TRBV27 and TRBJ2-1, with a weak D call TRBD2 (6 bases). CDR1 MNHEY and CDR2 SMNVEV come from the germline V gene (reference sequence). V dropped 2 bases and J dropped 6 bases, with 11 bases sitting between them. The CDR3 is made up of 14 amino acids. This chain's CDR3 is CASSLGRTGNEQFF. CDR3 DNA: TGTGCCAGCAGTTTAGGGAGGACGGGCAATGAGCAGTTCTTC.

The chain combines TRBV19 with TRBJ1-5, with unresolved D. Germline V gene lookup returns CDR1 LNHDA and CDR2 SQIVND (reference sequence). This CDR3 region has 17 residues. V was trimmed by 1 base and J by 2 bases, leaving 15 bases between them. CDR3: CASSIGPTVYGNQPQHF. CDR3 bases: TGTGCCAGTAGTATAGGTCCCACTGTCTACGGCAATCAGCCCCAGCATTTT.

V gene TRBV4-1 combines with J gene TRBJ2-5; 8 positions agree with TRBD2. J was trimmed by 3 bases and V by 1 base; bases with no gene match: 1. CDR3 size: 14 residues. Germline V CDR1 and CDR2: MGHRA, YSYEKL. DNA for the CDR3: TGCGCCAGCAGCCAAGCGGGAGGGGAAGAGACCCAGTACTTC. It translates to CASSQAGGEETQYF.

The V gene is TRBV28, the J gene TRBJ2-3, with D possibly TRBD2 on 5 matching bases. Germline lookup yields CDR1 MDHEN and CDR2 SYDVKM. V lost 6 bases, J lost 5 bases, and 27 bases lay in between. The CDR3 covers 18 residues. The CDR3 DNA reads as TGTGCCAGCAGCCTACCCACCTATAGCGTAAACTGGGGAGATACGCAGTATTTT. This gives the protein CASSLPTYSVNWGDTQYF.

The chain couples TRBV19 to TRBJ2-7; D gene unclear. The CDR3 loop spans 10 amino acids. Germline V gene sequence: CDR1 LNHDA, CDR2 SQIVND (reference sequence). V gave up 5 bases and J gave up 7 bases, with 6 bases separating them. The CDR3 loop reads CASSGREQYF. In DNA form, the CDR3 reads TGTGCCAGTAGTGGAAGGGAGCAGTACTTC.

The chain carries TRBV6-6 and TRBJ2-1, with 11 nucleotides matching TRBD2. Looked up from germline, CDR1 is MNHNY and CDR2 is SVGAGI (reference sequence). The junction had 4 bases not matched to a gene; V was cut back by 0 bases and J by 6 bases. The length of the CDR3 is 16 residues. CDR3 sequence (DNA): TGTGCCAGCAGTTACTCCTTAGCGGGGGGGGGCAATGAGCAGTTCTTC. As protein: CASSYSLAGGGNEQFF.

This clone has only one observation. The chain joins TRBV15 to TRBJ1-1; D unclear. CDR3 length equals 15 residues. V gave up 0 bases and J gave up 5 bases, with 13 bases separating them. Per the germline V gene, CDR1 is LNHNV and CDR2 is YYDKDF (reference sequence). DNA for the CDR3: TGTGCCACCAGCAGAGATCTGGGCGCCCGTACTGAAGCTTTCTTT. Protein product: CATSRDLGARTEAFF.

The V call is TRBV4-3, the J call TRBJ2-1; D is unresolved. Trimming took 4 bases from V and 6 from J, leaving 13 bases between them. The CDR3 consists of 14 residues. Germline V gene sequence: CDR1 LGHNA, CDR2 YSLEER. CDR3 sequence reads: CASSPTIVGNEQFF. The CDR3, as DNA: TGCGCCAGCAGCCCGACCATAGTGGGCAATGAGCAGTTCTTC.

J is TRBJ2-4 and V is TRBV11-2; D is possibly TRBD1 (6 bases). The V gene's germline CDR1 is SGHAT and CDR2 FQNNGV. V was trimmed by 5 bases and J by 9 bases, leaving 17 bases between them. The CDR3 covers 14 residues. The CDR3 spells CASSPPGTWFIQYF. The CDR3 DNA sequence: TGTGCCAGCAGCCCTCCCGGGACATGGTTCATTCAGTACTTC. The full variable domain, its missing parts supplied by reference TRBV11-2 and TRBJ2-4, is EAGVAQSPRYKIIEKRQSVAFWCNPISGHATLYWYQQILGQGPKLLIQFQNNGVVDDSQLPKDRFSAERLKGVDSTLKIQPAKLEDSAVYLCASSPPGTWFIQYFGAGTRLSVL.

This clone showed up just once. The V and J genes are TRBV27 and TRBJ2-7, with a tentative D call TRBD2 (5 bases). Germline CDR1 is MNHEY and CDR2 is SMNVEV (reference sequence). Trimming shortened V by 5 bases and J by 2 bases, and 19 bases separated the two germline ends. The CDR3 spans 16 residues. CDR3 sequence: CASSTLSAPGAYEQYF. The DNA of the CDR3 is TGTGCCAGCAGTACCCTGTCCGCTCCCGGGGCCTACGAGCAGTACTTC.

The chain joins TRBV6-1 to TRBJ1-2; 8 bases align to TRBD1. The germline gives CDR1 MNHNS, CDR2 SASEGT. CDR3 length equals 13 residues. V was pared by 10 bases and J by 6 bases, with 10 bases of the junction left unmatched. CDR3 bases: TGTGCCACTCCGAAGGCAGGGGGCAATGGCTACACCTTC. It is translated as CATPKAGGNGYTF.

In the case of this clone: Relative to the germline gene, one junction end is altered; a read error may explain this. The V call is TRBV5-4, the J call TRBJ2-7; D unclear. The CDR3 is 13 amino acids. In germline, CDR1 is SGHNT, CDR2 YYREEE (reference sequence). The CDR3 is CATDLDHSYEQYF. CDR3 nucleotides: TGCGCCACGGATCTGGACCATTCCTACGAGCAGTACTTC.

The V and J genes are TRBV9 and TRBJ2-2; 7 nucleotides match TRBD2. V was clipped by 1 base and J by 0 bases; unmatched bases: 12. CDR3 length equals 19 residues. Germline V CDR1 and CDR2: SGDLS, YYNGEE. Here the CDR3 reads CASSVSNWAGAANTGELFF. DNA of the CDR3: TGTGCCAGCAGCGTATCGAATTGGGCGGGAGCTGCGAACACCGGGGAGCTGTTTTTT.

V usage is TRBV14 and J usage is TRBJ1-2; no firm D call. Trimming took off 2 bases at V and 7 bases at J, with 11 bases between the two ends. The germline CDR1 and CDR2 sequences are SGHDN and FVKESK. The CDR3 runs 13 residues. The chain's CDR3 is CASSQMVWAGYTF. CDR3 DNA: TGTGCCAGCAGCCAAATGGTCTGGGCTGGCTACACCTTC.

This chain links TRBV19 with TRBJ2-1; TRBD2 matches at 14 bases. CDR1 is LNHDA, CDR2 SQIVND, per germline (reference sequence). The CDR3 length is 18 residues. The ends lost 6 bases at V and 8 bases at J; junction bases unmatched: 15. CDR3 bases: TGTGCCAGTAGAGGGGGACTAGCGGGAGAAATGCCCGGAGATGAGCAGTTCTTC. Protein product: CASRGGLAGEMPGDEQFF.

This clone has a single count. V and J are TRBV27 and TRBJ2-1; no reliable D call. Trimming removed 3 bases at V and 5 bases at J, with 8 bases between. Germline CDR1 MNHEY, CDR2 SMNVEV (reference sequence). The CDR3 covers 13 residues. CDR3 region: CASSFNDDNEQFF. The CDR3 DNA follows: TGTGCCAGCAGTTTTAATGACGACAATGAGCAGTTCTTC.

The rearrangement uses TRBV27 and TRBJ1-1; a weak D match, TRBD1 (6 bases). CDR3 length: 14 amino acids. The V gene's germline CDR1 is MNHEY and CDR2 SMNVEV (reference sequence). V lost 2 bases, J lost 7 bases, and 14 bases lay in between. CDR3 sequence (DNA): TGTGCCAGCAGTTTAGGCGGGGGGGGCTATGAAGCTTTCTTT. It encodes CASSLGGGGYEAFF.

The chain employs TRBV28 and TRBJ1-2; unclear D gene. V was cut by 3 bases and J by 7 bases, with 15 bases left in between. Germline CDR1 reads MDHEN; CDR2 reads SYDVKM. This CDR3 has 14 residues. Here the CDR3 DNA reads TGTGCCAGCAGTTTCTCAGCAAACTCCGGTGGCTACACCTTC. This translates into CASSFSANSGGYTF.

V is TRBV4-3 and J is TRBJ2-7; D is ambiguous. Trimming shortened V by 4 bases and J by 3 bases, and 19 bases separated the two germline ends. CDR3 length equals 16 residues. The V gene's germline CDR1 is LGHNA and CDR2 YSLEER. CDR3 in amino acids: CASSLQTVGIGYEQYF. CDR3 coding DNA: TGCGCCAGCAGCCTCCAGACTGTCGGAATTGGCTACGAGCAGTACTTC.

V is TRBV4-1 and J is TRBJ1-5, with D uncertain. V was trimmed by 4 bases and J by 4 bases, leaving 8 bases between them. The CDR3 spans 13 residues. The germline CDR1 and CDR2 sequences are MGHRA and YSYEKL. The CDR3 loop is CASSPPDNQPQHF. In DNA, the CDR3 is TGCGCCAGCAGCCCGCCTGATAATCAGCCCCAGCATTTT.

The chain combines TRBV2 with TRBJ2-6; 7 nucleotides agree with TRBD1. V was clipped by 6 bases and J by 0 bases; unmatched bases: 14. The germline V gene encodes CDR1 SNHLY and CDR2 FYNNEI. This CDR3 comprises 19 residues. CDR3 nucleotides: TGTGCCAGCAGGAAAAGTTCACAGGGGAACTACTCTGGGGCCAACGTCCTGACTTTC. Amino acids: CASRKSSQGNYSGANVLTF.

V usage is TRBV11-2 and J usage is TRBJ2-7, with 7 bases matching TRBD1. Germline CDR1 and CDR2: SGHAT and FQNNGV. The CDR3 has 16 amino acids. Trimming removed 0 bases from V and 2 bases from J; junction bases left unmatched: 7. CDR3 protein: CASSLDLGTDPYEQYF. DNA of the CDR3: TGTGCCAGCAGCTTAGATTTGGGGACAGACCCCTACGAGCAGTACTTC.

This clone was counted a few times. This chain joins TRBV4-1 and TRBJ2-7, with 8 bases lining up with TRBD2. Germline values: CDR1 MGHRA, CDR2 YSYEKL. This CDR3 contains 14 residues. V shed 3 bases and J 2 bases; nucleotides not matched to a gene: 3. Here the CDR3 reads CASSQGLVPYEQYF. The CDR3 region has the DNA TGCGCCAGCAGCCAGGGACTAGTGCCCTACGAGCAGTACTTC.

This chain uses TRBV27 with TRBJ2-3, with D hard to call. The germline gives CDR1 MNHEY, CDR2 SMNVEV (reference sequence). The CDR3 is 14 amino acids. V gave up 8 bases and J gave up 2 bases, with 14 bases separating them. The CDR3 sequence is CASGGLTHTDTQYF. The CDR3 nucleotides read TGTGCCAGCGGTGGCCTAACCCACACAGATACGCAGTATTTT.

The DNA of the CDR3 is TGTGCCAGCAGTCCGGACCCCTACGAGCAGTACTTC. This codes for CASSPDPYEQYF. The chain couples TRBV28 to TRBJ2-7; no reliable D call. This CDR3 spans 12 amino acids. V shed 5 bases and J shed 2 bases, with 7 bases lying between them. The germline V gene has CDR1 MDHEN and CDR2 SYDVKM.

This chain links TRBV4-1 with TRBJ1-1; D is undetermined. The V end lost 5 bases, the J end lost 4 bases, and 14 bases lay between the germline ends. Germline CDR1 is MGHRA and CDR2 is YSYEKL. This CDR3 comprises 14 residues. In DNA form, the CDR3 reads TGCGCCAGCAGCATAAAACTAGGGAGCACTGAAGCTTTCTTT. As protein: CASSIKLGSTEAFF.

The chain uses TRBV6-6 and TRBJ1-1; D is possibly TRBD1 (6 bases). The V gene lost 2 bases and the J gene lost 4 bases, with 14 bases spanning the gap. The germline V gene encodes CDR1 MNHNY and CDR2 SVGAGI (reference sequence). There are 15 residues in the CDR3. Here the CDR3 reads CASSYGGGEGTEAFF. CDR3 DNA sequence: TGTGCCAGCAGTTACGGTGGGGGCGAGGGCACTGAAGCTTTCTTT.

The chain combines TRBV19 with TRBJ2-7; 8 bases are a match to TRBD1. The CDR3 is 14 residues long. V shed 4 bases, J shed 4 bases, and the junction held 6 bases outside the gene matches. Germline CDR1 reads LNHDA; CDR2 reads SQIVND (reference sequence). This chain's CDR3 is CASSTGTGHYEQYF. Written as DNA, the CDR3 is TGTGCCAGTAGTACCGGGACAGGACATTACGAGCAGTACTTC.

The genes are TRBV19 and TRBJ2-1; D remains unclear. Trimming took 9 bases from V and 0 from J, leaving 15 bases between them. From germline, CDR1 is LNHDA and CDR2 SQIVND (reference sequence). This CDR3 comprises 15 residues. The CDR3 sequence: CASRNGPSSYNEQFF. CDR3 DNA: TGTGCCAGCCGTAACGGGCCAAGCTCCTACAATGAGCAGTTCTTC.

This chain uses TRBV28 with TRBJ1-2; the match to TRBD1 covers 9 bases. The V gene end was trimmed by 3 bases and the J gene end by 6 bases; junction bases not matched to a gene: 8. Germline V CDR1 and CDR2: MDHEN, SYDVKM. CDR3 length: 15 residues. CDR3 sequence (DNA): TGTGCCAGCAGTTTCTCCGGACAGGGGACGGATGGCTACACCTTC. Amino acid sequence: CASSFSGQGTDGYTF.

Here the CDR3 reads CASSLQGPQPQHF. The DNA for the CDR3 is TGTGCCAGCAGTTTACAGGGTCCTCAGCCCCAGCATTTT. The rearrangement links TRBV28 to TRBJ1-5; D may be TRBD1 (5 bases). The CDR3 is 13 amino acids. Germline assignment: CDR1 MDHEN and CDR2 SYDVKM. Trimming took 2 bases from V and 6 from J, leaving 8 bases between them.

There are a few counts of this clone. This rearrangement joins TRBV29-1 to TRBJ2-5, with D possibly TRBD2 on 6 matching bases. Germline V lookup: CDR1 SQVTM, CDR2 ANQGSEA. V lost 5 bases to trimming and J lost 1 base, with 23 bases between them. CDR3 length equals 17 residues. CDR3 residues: CSVYSDSGESRQETQYF. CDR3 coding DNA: TGCAGCGTTTATTCGGACTCGGGGGAATCGCGCCAAGAGACCCAGTACTTC.